Detailed here is one T cell receptor (beta chain). The antigen remains unidentified. The entry originates in a study of shared clonotypes between healthy human individuals. The data were produced by immunoSEQ multiplex PCR, yet TCRdb's version contains in-frame clones alone and is incomplete. This table has a few million clones, around 95% appearing once. Study-level findings and limits: Only blood was sampled; tissue repertoires likely differ. Read depth was anticipated to influence clonotype sharing among donors.

CD45RA-negative memory and CD45RA+ naive subsets were split from the CD4+ cells. The source is a man younger than 30 in good health. The source material was naive CD4+ T cells sorted from blood. The subset was: CD45RA+ positively selected.

The CDR3 region is CAWSKSTVTFYEQYF. The DNA of the CDR3 is TGTGCCTGGAGTAAATCGACCGTCACCTTCTACGAGCAGTACTTC. This rearrangement joins TRBV30 to TRBJ2-7; D gene unclear. There are 15 residues in the CDR3. CDR1 GTSNPN and CDR2 SVGIG come from the germline V gene (reference sequence). Trimming removed 2 bases at V and 3 bases at J, with 17 bases between.